Below, 8 T cell receptor beta chains from the same sample are listed, as sequenced in a study of PD-L1 blockade in urothelial cancer. Clones were read by immunoSEQ multiplex PCR, and TCRdb kept only the in-frame ones, dropping some. Altogether about 72,000 clones are present, around 87% being singletons, with the ten largest covering more than 12%. Specified time point: pretreatment peripheral blood. The input for sequencing was PBMCs, taken around atezolizumab (anti-PD-L1) treatment. The receptors derive from a man aged 60-69 years with urothelial cancer.

The CDR3 DNA sequence: TGTGCCTGGGGATTTCTAGCGGCCGCGAACACCGGGGAGCTGTTTTTT. It translates to CAWGFLAAANTGELFF. The chain has TRBV30 and TRBJ2-2; TRBD2 aligns across 7 bases. CDR3 length: 16 amino acids. The junction had 9 bases not matched to a gene; V was cut back by 5 bases and J by 0 bases. In germline, CDR1 is GTSNPN, CDR2 SVGIG (reference sequence). Together with reference TRBV30 and TRBJ2-2, the CDR3 gives the full variable domain: SQTIHQWPATLVQPVGSPLSLECTVEGTSNPNLYWYRQAAGRGLQLLFYSVGIGQISSEVPQNLSASRPQDRQFILSSKKLLLSDSGFYLCAWGFLAAANTGELFFGEGSRLTVL.

This clone was seen just once. The chain combines TRBV7-8 with TRBJ1-1; weak D call: TRBD1 (6 bases). Between the trimmed V and J ends, which lost 1 base and 5 bases, there was a span of 14 bases. Germline CDR1 SGHVS, CDR2 FQNEAQ. The CDR3 runs 15 residues. In DNA form, the CDR3 reads TGTGCCAGCAGCTTAGAGGCACAGGGCGAGACTGAAGCTTTCTTT. Translated, it gives CASSLEAQGETEAFF.

The chain combines TRBV2 with TRBJ1-5; D gene uncertain. The ends were cut back, 6 bases at V and 0 bases at J, with 12 bases in the middle. Germline V gene lookup returns CDR1 SNHLY and CDR2 FYNNEI. This CDR3 is 15 amino acids long. In DNA, the CDR3 is TGTGCCAGCAGGGCCCTACAGCTTAGCAATCAGCCCCAGCATTTT. Translated: CASRALQLSNQPQHF.

This clone has just one count. The chain is built from TRBV29-1 and TRBJ2-7; D not resolved. V lost 6 bases, J lost 2 bases, and 11 bases lay in between. The CDR3 sequence is 12 residues long. CDR1 and CDR2 (germline): SQVTM, ANQGSEA. The CDR3 is CSVGFSTYEQYF. The CDR3 bases are TGCAGCGTCGGATTTAGCACCTACGAGCAGTACTTC.

The V call is TRBV4-2, the J call TRBJ1-6; 7 bases agree with TRBD1. The germline V gene encodes CDR1 LGHNA and CDR2 YNFKEQ. V was clipped by 0 bases and J by 6 bases; unmatched bases: 2. CDR3 length: 15 amino acids. The CDR3 DNA reads as TGTGCCAGCAGCCAAGAATACAGGGGTAATTCACCCCTCCACTTT. Protein sequence: CASSQEYRGNSPLHF.

The V and J genes are TRBV7-8 and TRBJ1-3; no clear D gene. V was pared by 2 bases and J by 0 bases, with 8 bases between. The germline CDR1 and CDR2 sequences are SGHVS and FQNEAQ. There are 15 residues in the CDR3. CDR3 loop: CASSLQASSGNTIYF. The CDR3 region has the DNA TGTGCCAGCAGCTTACAGGCGAGCTCTGGAAACACCATATATTTT.

This clone was detected only a few times. The V gene is TRBV5-1, the J gene TRBJ2-7, with D perhaps TRBD1 (6 bases). V lost 0 bases to trimming and J lost 5 bases, with 12 bases between them. In germline, CDR1 is SGHRS, CDR2 YFSETQ. This CDR3 contains 14 residues. CDR3 amino acids: CASSLGQGLDEQYF. The CDR3 coding sequence is TGCGCCAGCAGCTTGGGGCAGGGGCTGGACGAGCAGTACTTC.

This clone was seen more than once but under ten times. This chain uses TRBV7-8 with TRBJ1-2, with 9 bases identical to TRBD1. Germline CDR1 reads SGHVS; CDR2 reads FQNEAQ. Trimming removed 2 bases from V and 7 bases from J; junction bases left unmatched: 5. This CDR3 has 14 residues. Here the CDR3 DNA reads TGTGCCAGCAGCTTATTACAGGGGGCGAGTGGCTACACCTTC. The encoded protein is CASSLLQGASGYTF.